The clone carrying this TCR beta chain has more than one count but fewer than ten. The ends were cut back, 4 bases at V and 3 bases at J, with 8 bases in the middle. Germline assignment: CDR1 SGHNT and CDR2 YYREEE (reference sequence). The CDR3 loop spans 12 amino acids. This entry belongs to a study of blood T cell repertoires in COVID-19. Study summary: Nucleic acid was either cDNA or gDNA, and it came from T cells, B-cell-depleted T cells, or PBMCs.

Per the authors' pipeline: How many nucleated cells were present was estimated from reference gene primer amplification. Sequencing used immunoSEQ multiplex PCR; TCRdb keeps in-frame clones, though not all of them. The DNA gave D and trimming, while V, J and clone size come from that table. The table shows some 180,000 clones, with 84% occurring only once. The sequencing sample was made of PBMCs or T cells enriched from blood (not recorded which). The TCR originated in a woman aged 25 to 39 who had been exposed to COVID-19. The chain combines TRBV5-4 with TRBJ2-7, with D maybe TRBD1 (5 bases). This CDR3 reads CASSRDSYEQYF. The CDR3 DNA follows: TGTGCCAGCAGCCGAGACAGCTACGAGCAGTACTTC.